This passage covers 5 T cell receptor beta chains from one sample sequenced in a study of blood T cell repertoires in COVID-19. Libraries were prepared by immunoSEQ multiplex PCR; TCRdb keeps only in-frame clonotypes and omits some of them. The sample records approximately 240,000 clones, over 80% being singletons. The sequenced sample was PBMCs or T cells enriched from blood (not recorded which). The receptors here all came from a woman under 30 who had recovered from COVID-19.

The rearrangement links TRBV18 to TRBJ2-7; D may be TRBD2 (5 bases). The CDR3 is 12 amino acids. Germline-derived CDR1 and CDR2 are KGHSH and LQKENI. The germline V and J ends were trimmed by 5 bases and 7 bases, with 12 bases remaining between them. CDR3 DNA sequence: TGTGCCAGCTCAGAACCGCCGGGAGAGCAGTACTTC. Its protein is CASSEPPGEQYF.

The chain is built from TRBV19 and TRBJ1-1; D is undetermined. The V gene's germline CDR1 is LNHDA and CDR2 SQIVND (reference sequence). Trimming took off 4 bases at V and 1 base at J, with 25 bases between the two ends. The CDR3 consists of 19 residues. The CDR3: CASSNYQGPYAAGNTEAFF. Here the CDR3 DNA reads TGTGCCAGTAGTAACTATCAAGGACCGTACGCGGCGGGGAACACTGAAGCTTTCTTT. Full variable domain (rest looked up from reference TRBV19 and TRBJ1-1): DGGITQSPKYLFRKEGQNVTLSCEQNLNHDAMYWYRQDPGQGLRLIYYSQIVNDFQKGDIAEGYSVSREKKESFPLTVTSAQKNPTAFYLCASSNYQGPYAAGNTEAFFGQGTRLTVV.

The chain couples TRBV11-3 to TRBJ1-3; TRBD1 is a possible D gene (6 bases). Trimming left V 3 bases short and J 3 bases short, with 6 bases between. Germline V gene sequence: CDR1 SGHNT, CDR2 YENEEA. This CDR3 is built from 13 residues. CDR3 protein: CASSLTGGNTIYF. In DNA, the CDR3 is TGTGCCAGCAGCTTGACAGGTGGAAACACCATATATTTT.

The chain has TRBV5-1 and TRBJ2-2, with D possibly matching TRBD2 (7 bases). CDR3 length: 17 residues. Trimming cost V 0 bases and J 2 bases, with 14 bases left between them. The germline CDR1 and CDR2 sequences are SGHRS and YFSETQ. The CDR3 loop reads CASSLASRGANTGELFF. DNA of the CDR3: TGCGCCAGCAGCTTGGCATCTCGGGGGGCTAACACCGGGGAGCTGTTTTTT.

This chain joins TRBV6-2 or TRBV6-3 and TRBJ2-1, with D possibly matching TRBD1 (6 bases). The germline V gene has CDR1 MNHEY and CDR2 SVGEGT. This CDR3 has 14 amino acids. Between the trimmed V and J ends, which lost 6 bases and 8 bases, there was a span of 17 bases. The CDR3 spells CASSHSTGIDEQFF. The CDR3 DNA reads TGTGCCAGCAGCCACTCAACAGGGATCGATGAGCAGTTCTTC.